The 27 T cell receptor beta chains in this list originate from one sample, sequenced in a study of cytomegalovirus exposure and HLA in healthy donors. PCR employed 60 Vbeta and 13 Jbeta primers. Sequenced by immunoSEQ multiplex PCR; TCRdb stores in-frame clones only, minus some. The sample lists 150,000 to 200,000 clones; roughly 80% were seen once. Source material: PBMCs. The receptors originated from a woman in her thirties or forties in good health and CMV-seronegative.

V is TRBV4-2 and J is TRBJ2-1; weak D call: TRBD2 (6 bases). The CDR3 runs to 13 residues. Trimming left V 0 bases short and J 10 bases short, with 10 bases between. Germline V gives CDR1 LGHNA, CDR2 YNFKEQ. The CDR3 is CASSQDREREQFF. In DNA form, the CDR3 reads TGTGCCAGCAGCCAAGATCGGGAGCGGGAGCAGTTCTTC.

In DNA, the CDR3 is TGCGCCACGGGACTGTACAATGAGCAGTTCTTC. Translation gives CATGLYNEQFF. The chain has TRBV5-1 and TRBJ2-1; the D gene is possibly TRBD2 (6 bases). V dropped 9 bases and J dropped 4 bases, with 8 bases sitting between them. Germline CDR1 reads SGHRS; CDR2 reads YFSETQ. This CDR3 is built from 11 residues.

The chain links TRBV7-9 to TRBJ1-6; D remains unclear. With 5 bases removed from V and 10 bases from J, the gap between germline ends came to 21 bases. The CDR3 sequence is 16 residues long. The germline V gene has CDR1 SEHNR and CDR2 FQNEAQ (reference sequence). CDR3: CASSTDGKGSGSPLHF. The CDR3 nucleotides read TGTGCCAGCAGCACCGACGGGAAAGGGTCTGGATCACCCCTCCACTTT.

J is TRBJ2-1 and V is TRBV9; 8 bases map to TRBD2. The CDR3 has 16 amino acids. J was trimmed by 7 bases and V by 4 bases; bases with no gene match: 13. Germline-derived CDR1 and CDR2 are SGDLS and YYNGEE. The CDR3 loop is CASSLQAGGGWNEQFF. The DNA for the CDR3 is TGTGCCAGCAGCCTACAGGCGGGGGGAGGGTGGAATGAGCAGTTCTTC.

The chain uses TRBV5-6 and TRBJ1-1, with D unclear. The CDR3 sequence is 14 residues long. V was cut by 1 base and J by 0 bases, with 7 bases left in between. Per the germline V gene, CDR1 is SGHDT and CDR2 is YYEEEE. CDR3 nucleotide sequence: TGTGCCAGCAGCTTGTTCCGAGTGAACACTGAAGCTTTCTTT. Translating gives CASSLFRVNTEAFF.

V is TRBV19 and J is TRBJ1-5; 7 bases map to TRBD1. Trimming cost V 7 bases and J 10 bases; bases outside gene matches: 19. Germline V gives CDR1 LNHDA, CDR2 SQIVND (reference sequence). The CDR3 spans 16 residues. CDR3 DNA: TGTGCCAGTATTTTTAGTGCGGGAGGGGGCAAGGGTCCCCAGCATTTT. Protein sequence: CASIFSAGGGKGPQHF.

The chain joins TRBV5-1 to TRBJ1-1, with D possibly matching TRBD1 (6 bases). V gave up 4 bases and J gave up 1 base, with 17 bases separating them. This CDR3 has 16 amino acids. Germline CDR1 and CDR2: SGHRS and YFSETQ. CDR3 nucleotide sequence: TGCGCCAGCAGCACAACTCAGGGGCTCGGGAACACTGAAGCTTTCTTT. Translating it yields CASSTTQGLGNTEAFF.

The V gene is TRBV9, the J gene TRBJ2-1; D perhaps matches TRBD1 (6 bases). The germline gives CDR1 SGDLS, CDR2 YYNGEE. V lost 2 bases, J lost 0 bases, and 12 bases lay in between. The CDR3 totals 16 residues. The CDR3 region has the DNA TGTGCCAGCAGCGTTTCGACAGGACGCTCCTACAATGAGCAGTTCTTC. Its protein product is CASSVSTGRSYNEQFF. The full variable domain, with the rest looked up from reference TRBV9 and TRBJ2-1, is DSGVTQTPKHLITATGQRVTLRCSPRSGDLSVYWYQQSLDQGLQFLIQYYNGEERAKGNILERFSAQQFPDLHSELNLSSLELGDSALYFCASSVSTGRSYNEQFFGPGTRLTVL.

A note on this clone: In the same sample, other DNA sequences code for this CDR3. V usage is TRBV6-1 and J usage is TRBJ2-7; D not resolved. The ends were cut back, 2 bases at V and 4 bases at J, with 6 bases in the middle. CDR1 is MNHNS, CDR2 SASEGT, per germline. CDR3 size: 12 residues. Written as DNA, the CDR3 is TGTGCCAGCAGTGAACAGGATTACGAGCAGTACTTC. Protein sequence: CASSEQDYEQYF.

Worth noting for this clone: Other DNA sequences within the sample encode an identical CDR3. The chain combines TRBV2 with TRBJ2-7; possible D gene TRBD1, 5 bases. CDR3 length: 14 amino acids. V gave up 3 bases and J gave up 1 base, with 10 bases separating them. Looked up from germline, CDR1 is SNHLY and CDR2 is FYNNEI. CDR3 nucleotides: TGTGCCAGCAGTGACCAGGGATCTTCCTACGAGCAGTACTTC. Translating gives CASSDQGSSYEQYF.

This chain connects TRBV7-9 to TRBJ1-3; the D gene is possibly TRBD1 (5 bases). V was shortened by 7 bases and J by 0 bases, with 13 bases between the two germline ends. The length of the CDR3 is 15 residues. The germline V gene encodes CDR1 SEHNR and CDR2 FQNEAQ (reference sequence). CDR3 DNA: TGTGCCAGCACCGCCCAGCAGGGCTCTGGAAACACCATATATTTT. This gives the protein CASTAQQGSGNTIYF.

V usage is TRBV5-1 and J usage is TRBJ2-2, with 7 nucleotides matching TRBD1. Per the germline V gene, CDR1 is SGHRS and CDR2 is YFSETQ. The CDR3 runs to 15 residues. V lost 4 bases to trimming and J lost 8 bases; unmatched junction nucleotides: 11. The CDR3 sequence: CASSVTTGAGGELFF. In nucleotides, the CDR3 is TGCGCCAGCAGCGTCACCACAGGGGCCGGGGGGGAGCTGTTTTTT.

This rearrangement joins TRBV5-4 to TRBJ1-2; D perhaps matches TRBD1 (5 bases). Trimming removed 4 bases at V and 7 bases at J, with 26 bases between. CDR1 and CDR2 (germline): SGHNT, YYREEE (reference sequence). CDR3 size: 17 residues. CDR3 nucleotides: TGTGCCAGCAGCCCGGGGGACCGATACTCTGCGTCAACTGGCTACACCTTC. Translating it yields CASSPGDRYSASTGYTF.

The J gene is TRBJ1-4, the V gene TRBV6-1; the D is unclear. The germline V and J ends were trimmed by 2 bases and 6 bases, with 10 bases remaining between them. CDR3 length: 14 amino acids. The germline gives CDR1 MNHNS, CDR2 SASEGT. The CDR3 sequence is CASSEYGVDEKLFF. CDR3 DNA: TGTGCCAGCAGTGAATACGGGGTGGATGAAAAACTGTTTTTT.

This clone was counted ten times or more. The genes are TRBV4-1 and TRBJ2-3, with 10 bases identical to TRBD2. The V gene end was trimmed by 1 base and the J gene end by 1 base; junction bases not matched to a gene: 2. Germline V CDR1 and CDR2: MGHRA, YSYEKL. The CDR3 consists of 16 residues. For the CDR3, the DNA is TGCGCCAGCAGCCAAGTCGGGACTAGCGGCACAGATACGCAGTATTTT. Translation gives CASSQVGTSGTDTQYF.

The rearrangement joins TRBV4-1 to TRBJ2-4; TRBD2 aligns across 11 bases. Losses at the gene ends were 5 bases for V and 1 base for J; bases not matched to a gene: 7. In germline, CDR1 is MGHRA, CDR2 YSYEKL. The CDR3 totals 17 residues. This chain's CDR3 is CASSSGLAGLAKNIQYF. In nucleotides, the CDR3 is TGCGCCAGCAGCAGTGGACTAGCGGGCCTTGCCAAAAACATTCAGTACTTC.

V gene TRBV7-9 combines with J gene TRBJ1-2, with D possibly matching TRBD1 (5 bases). CDR3 length equals 12 residues. Germline CDR1 is SEHNR and CDR2 is FQNEAQ (reference sequence). The V end lost 8 bases, the J end lost 0 bases, and 7 bases lay between the germline ends. DNA of the CDR3: TGTGCCAGCCCACAGGCTAACTATGGCTACACCTTC. Translated: CASPQANYGYTF.

V usage is TRBV5-1 and J usage is TRBJ2-5; a weak D match, TRBD1 (6 bases). CDR1 and CDR2 from the germline V gene are SGHRS and YFSETQ. The CDR3 length is 13 residues. V was trimmed by 6 bases and J by 2 bases, leaving 11 bases between them. The CDR3 DNA reads as TGCGCCAGCACAGGGGCTGGTCAAGAGACCCAGTACTTC. Its protein is CASTGAGQETQYF. Looking up the rest from reference TRBV5-1 and TRBJ2-5 gives the full variable domain: KAGVTQTPRYLIKTRGQQVTLSCSPISGHRSVSWYQQTPGQGLQFLFEYFSETQRNKGNFPGRFSGRQFSNSRSEMNVSTLELGDSALYLCASTGAGQETQYFGPGTRLLVL.

The chain recombines TRBV11-2 with TRBJ1-2; D gene uncertain. V lost 0 bases and J lost 8, with 10 bases in between. Germline CDR1 reads SGHAT; CDR2 reads FQNNGV. The CDR3 is made up of 13 amino acids. The CDR3 sequence: CASSLDTVRGYTF. CDR3 bases: TGTGCCAGCAGCTTAGATACGGTTCGCGGCTACACCTTC.

The rearrangement uses TRBV6-5 and TRBJ1-4; D unclear. CDR3 size: 15 residues. The V end was cut by 6 bases, the J end by 2 bases, with 13 bases between. Germline-derived CDR1 and CDR2 are MNHEY and SVGAGI. In nucleotides, the CDR3 is TGTGCCAGCAGCCCCTCCCGACACACTAATGAAAAACTGTTTTTT. Its protein product is CASSPSRHTNEKLFF.

The V call is TRBV6-1, the J call TRBJ2-3; 8 nucleotides line up with TRBD1. CDR1 is MNHNS, CDR2 SASEGT, per germline. The ends lost 10 bases at V and 2 bases at J; junction bases unmatched: 8. CDR3 size: 14 residues. CDR3 loop: CATETGAVTDTQYF. The CDR3 coding sequence is TGTGCCACCGAGACAGGGGCGGTCACAGATACGCAGTATTTT.

J is TRBJ2-1 and V is TRBV5-1; TRBD1 is a possible D gene (6 bases). V was trimmed by 4 bases and J by 6 bases, leaving 20 bases between them. Germline CDR1 SGHRS, CDR2 YFSETQ. There are 16 residues in the CDR3. CDR3 region: CASSPLRDNYVNEQFF. As DNA, the CDR3 is TGCGCCAGCAGCCCTCTCCGGGACAATTACGTCAATGAGCAGTTCTTC.

This clone appeared once. The rearrangement links TRBV4-1 to TRBJ1-2, with 7 bases identical to TRBD1. This CDR3 contains 15 residues. The ends lost 2 bases at V and 5 bases at J; junction bases unmatched: 8. The germline V gene has CDR1 MGHRA and CDR2 YSYEKL. The DNA of the CDR3 is TGCGCCAGCAGCCAATCACCGGGACAGCTTTATGGCTACACCTTC. Translated, it gives CASSQSPGQLYGYTF.

The chain joins TRBV29-1 to TRBJ2-1; 9 nucleotides align to TRBD1. V was clipped by 7 bases and J by 10 bases; unmatched bases: 11. The CDR3 totals 13 residues. Germline CDR1 SQVTM, CDR2 ANQGSEA. The CDR3 protein is CSARGQGSHEQFF. DNA for the CDR3: TGCAGCGCCCGGGGACAGGGAAGTCACGAGCAGTTCTTC.

This chain joins TRBV5-4 and TRBJ2-7; D possibly corresponds to TRBD1 (6 bases). Germline CDR1 is SGHNT and CDR2 is YYREEE (reference sequence). The CDR3 is made up of 13 amino acids. The V end was cut by 2 bases, the J end by 5 bases, with 11 bases between. The CDR3 loop reads CASSFLTGNEQYF. The CDR3 bases are TGTGCCAGCAGCTTTCTGACAGGTAACGAGCAGTACTTC.

This clone was recorded a few times. One end of the junction does not line up with germline, which may come from a read error. The chain uses TRBV7-9 and TRBJ1-1, with 10 bases identical to TRBD1. The CDR3 sequence is 16 residues long. The germline gives CDR1 SEHNR, CDR2 FQNEAQ (reference sequence). CDR3: CSSSYSGTGVNTEAFF. DNA for the CDR3: TGTTCCAGCAGCTACTCCGGGACAGGGGTGAACACTGAAGCTTTCTTT.

The V and J genes are TRBV5-1 and TRBJ2-5; the match to TRBD2 covers 7 bases. CDR3 size: 13 residues. Trimming took 4 bases from V and 5 from J; bases not matched to a gene: 5. CDR1 is SGHRS, CDR2 YFSETQ, per germline. The CDR3 loop is CASSPGEGETQYF. The CDR3 nucleotides read TGCGCCAGCAGCCCGGGGGAGGGTGAGACCCAGTACTTC.